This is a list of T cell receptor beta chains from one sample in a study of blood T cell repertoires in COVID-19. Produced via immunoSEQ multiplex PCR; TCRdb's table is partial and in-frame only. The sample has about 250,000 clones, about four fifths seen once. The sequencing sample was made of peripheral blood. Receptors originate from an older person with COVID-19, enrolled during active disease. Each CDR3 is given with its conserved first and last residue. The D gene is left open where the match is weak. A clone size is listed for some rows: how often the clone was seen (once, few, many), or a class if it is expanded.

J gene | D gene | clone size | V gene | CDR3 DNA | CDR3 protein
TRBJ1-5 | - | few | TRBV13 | TGTGCCAGCAGCCGTGGAGGGAATGATCAGCCCCAGCATTTT | CASSRGGNDQPQHF
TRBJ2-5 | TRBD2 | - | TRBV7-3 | TGTGCCAGCAGCTTAGGGGGGGACCAAGAGACCCAGTACTTC | CASSLGGDQETQYF
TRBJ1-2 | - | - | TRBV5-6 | TGTGCCAGCAGCTTGGGGACAATAAGGTCTAACTATGGCTACACCTTC | CASSLGTIRSNYGYTF
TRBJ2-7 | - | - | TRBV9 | TGTGCCAGCAGCCGGCAAACTAGCCCCCCTCCCGGCGAGCAGTACTTC | CASSRQTSPPPGEQYF
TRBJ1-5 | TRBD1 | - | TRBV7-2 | TGTGCCAGCAGCCCGGACAGGGCCCTCAATCAGCCCCAGCATTTT | CASSPDRALNQPQHF
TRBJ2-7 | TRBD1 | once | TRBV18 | TGTGCCAGCACCGTCCCGGGACAGGGAAGACACGAGCAGTACTTC | CASTVPGQGRHEQYF
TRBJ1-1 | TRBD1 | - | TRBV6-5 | TGTGCCAGCAGCTTAGGGGGCATGGAAGCTTTCTTT | CASSLGGMEAFF
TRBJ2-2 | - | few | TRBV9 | TGTGCCAGCAGCGTAGCTACAGGGCAGGCGGCCGGGGAGCTGTTTTTT | CASSVATGQAAGELFF
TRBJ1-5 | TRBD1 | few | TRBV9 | TGTGCCAGCAGCGTAGGGCAGGGGGTTGATCAGCCCCAGCATTTT | CASSVGQGVDQPQHF
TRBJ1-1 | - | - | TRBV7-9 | TGTGCCAGCAGCCCCGGGGGGGGGAGGTACACTGAAGCTTTCTTT | CASSPGGGRYTEAFF
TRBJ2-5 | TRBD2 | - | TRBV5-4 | TGTGCCAGCAGCTCGGGGGGGCTCCAACAAGAGACCCAGTACTTC | CASSSGGLQQETQYF
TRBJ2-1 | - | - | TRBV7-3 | TGTGCCAGCAGCCCCCAGGGCTCCTACAATGAGCAGTTCTTC | CASSPQGSYNEQFF
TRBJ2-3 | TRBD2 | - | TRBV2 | TGTGCCAGCAGACCCGAGACTAGCGGAGTTCTTAATTTT | CASRPETSGVLNF
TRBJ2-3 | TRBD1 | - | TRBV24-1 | TGTGCCACCAGTGTCGGCGGGCAGGGGGTCGGTGATACGCAGTATTTT | CATSVGGQGVGDTQYF
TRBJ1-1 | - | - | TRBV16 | TGTGCCAGCAGCCTCTCGCTCGGTCCGGGGGAAGCTTTCTTT | CASSLSLGPGEAFF
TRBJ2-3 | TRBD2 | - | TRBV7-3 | TGTGCCAGCAGCTCGAATCTAGCGGGGGGCACAGATACGCAGTATTTT | CASSSNLAGGTDTQYF
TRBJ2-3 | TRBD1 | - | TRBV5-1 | TGCGCCAGCAGCTTGGGGGGACAGGGTGAGGCAGATACGCAGTATTTT | CASSLGGQGEADTQYF
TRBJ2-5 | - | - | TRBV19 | TGTGCCAGTAGTAGGTTCCAGGGCCAAGAGACCCAGTACTTC | CASSRFQGQETQYF
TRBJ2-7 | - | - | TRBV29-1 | TGCAGCGTTGAAGGGATTCGGGACATAGGCTACGAGCAGTACTTC | CSVEGIRDIGYEQYF
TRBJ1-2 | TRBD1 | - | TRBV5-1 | TGCGCCAGCAGCCCCGGACAGGGTTATGGCTACACCTTC | CASSPGQGYGYTF
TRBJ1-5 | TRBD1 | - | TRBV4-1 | TGCGCCAGCAGCCAAGATCTCGGACAGGGGGCGAGACAGCCCCAGCATTTT | CASSQDLGQGARQPQHF
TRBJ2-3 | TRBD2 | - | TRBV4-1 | TGCGCCAGCAGCCAACACCGGGACCCCCTGCGGGCGGGGGGGCAGACAGATACGCAGTATTTT | CASSQHRDPLRAGGQTDTQYF
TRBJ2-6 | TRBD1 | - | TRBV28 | TGTGCCAGCAGTCCCGGACAGGGTCTCTGGGGTGAAAGGGCCAACGTCCTGACTTTC | CASSPGQGLWGERANVLTF
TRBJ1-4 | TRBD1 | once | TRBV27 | TGTGCCAGCAGCTCGCCCGACAGGGGGAGTGAAAAACTGTTTTTT | CASSSPDRGSEKLFF